This T cell receptor beta chain was documented in a study of blood T cell repertoires in COVID-19. This CDR3 is built from 15 residues. V lost 4 bases, J lost 5 bases, and 5 bases stayed unmatched. The germline V gene has CDR1 MNHNY and CDR2 SVGAGI (reference sequence). Authors' analysis steps: Counts of nucleated cells, estimated from reference gene primer amplification, were obtained. TCRdb's copy holds only in-frame clones and misses some; the assay was immunoSEQ multiplex PCR. Clone size and V and J calls were adopted from that table, with D and trimming inferred from the DNA. This sample has 95,000 to 130,000 clones; approximately 84% occur once, and the top ten carry 7.5%.

The source is a man aged 70-80 years with active or convalescent COVID-19. Sample: peripheral blood. This sequence joins TRBV6-6 and TRBJ2-3, with 11 bases lining up with TRBD2. CDR3 nucleotide sequence: TGTGCCAGCAGTTTCCTTAGCGGGGGGGGAGATACGCAGTATTTT. This codes for CASSFLSGGGDTQYF.